The rows below give T cell receptor beta chains drawn from one sample of a study of cytomegalovirus exposure and HLA in healthy donors. TCRdb's table, derived via immunoSEQ multiplex PCR, lists solely in-frame clones and lacks some. The data hold approximately 130,000 clones, with approximately 60% observed a single time. Sequences were obtained from PBMCs. These TCRs come from a woman aged 40 to 50 in good health and CMV-seronegative. CDR3s include the opening cysteine and the closing phenylalanine or tryptophan. The D gene is left open where the match is weak. Not all rows give a size; the values are once, few, many and, for expanded clones, a class.

>.|TRBD1|TRBJ2-5|TRBV28
CASSRRQGGGETQYF
TGTGCCAGCAGTCGACGACAGGGGGGTGGTGAGACCCAGTACTTC
>.|.|TRBJ2-7|TRBV15
CATSRDQGGEQYF
TGTGCCACCAGCAGAGATCAGGGGGGCGAGCAGTACTTC
>.|TRBD2|TRBJ2-7|TRBV28
CASSPIAGGPSYEQYF
TGTGCCAGCAGTCCCATAGCGGGGGGCCCCTCCTACGAGCAGTACTTC
>.|TRBD2|TRBJ2-1|TRBV27
CASSLSPWTSGGPSFYNEQFF
TGTGCCAGCAGTTTATCCCCCTGGACTAGCGGGGGCCCATCTTTCTACAATGAGCAGTTCTTC
>few|.|TRBJ2-5|TRBV5-1
CASSLLGGHEETQYF
TGCGCCAGCAGCTTGCTGGGGGGTCATGAAGAGACCCAGTACTTC
>.|.|TRBJ1-1|TRBV28
CASFVGGSASAHTEAFF
TGTGCCAGCTTTGTCGGCGGCAGTGCTAGTGCTCACACTGAAGCTTTCTTT
>.|TRBD1|TRBJ2-7|TRBV18
CASSQSMTGTSSYEQYF
TGTGCCAGCTCCCAATCCATGACAGGGACGAGCTCCTACGAGCAGTACTTC
>once|TRBD1|TRBJ2-3|TRBV7-3
CASSSAAGQGSTQYF
TGTGCCAGCAGCTCAGCAGCGGGACAGGGCAGCACGCAGTATTTT
>.|.|TRBJ1-5|TRBV6-6
CASSLRGEYQPQHF
TGTGCCAGCAGTCTCCGGGGAGAGTATCAGCCCCAGCATTTT
>few|TRBD2|TRBJ2-1|TRBV7-6
CASSLAGLASNEQFF
TGTGCCAGCAGCTTAGCGGGACTAGCAAGCAATGAGCAGTTCTTC
>.|.|TRBJ1-4|TRBV10-3
CAISELSGEKLFF
TGTGCCATCAGTGAGTTGTCGGGTGAAAAACTGTTTTTT
>few|TRBD1|TRBJ2-1|TRBV28
CASTRTGLYNEQFF
TGTGCCAGCACCAGGACAGGACTGTACAATGAGCAGTTCTTC
>.|.|TRBJ1-6|TRBV18
CASSQNMIDTLHF
TGTGCCAGCTCTCAAAATATGATCGACACCCTCCACTTT
>once|TRBD1|TRBJ1-5|TRBV6-1
CASSKEGTGGPGPGNQPQHF
TGTGCCAGCAGTAAAGAGGGAACAGGGGGCCCCGGGCCGGGCAATCAGCCCCAGCATTTT
>few|TRBD2|TRBJ2-7|TRBV9
CASSPRETWLNEQYF
TGTGCCAGCAGCCCGCGGGAGACGTGGCTGAACGAGCAGTACTTC
>.|.|TRBJ2-3|TRBV10-3
CAIEGNSYTDTQYF
TGTGCCATCGAGGGAAACAGTTACACAGATACGCAGTATTTT
>.|TRBD1|TRBJ1-3|TRBV5-1
CASSLSSGGGYGNTIYF
TGCGCCAGCAGCTTGTCCTCAGGGGGCGGTTATGGAAACACCATATATTTT
>.|TRBD1|TRBJ1-1|TRBV5-1
CASSANRGPEAFF
TGCGCCAGCAGCGCGAACAGGGGCCCTGAAGCTTTCTTT
>.|.|TRBJ2-7|TRBV30
CACSEEGSEQYF
TGTGCCTGCAGTGAGGAGGGCAGCGAGCAGTACTTC
>.|.|TRBJ2-7|TRBV2
CASSEGTGYEQYF
TGTGCCAGCAGTGAAGGGACTGGCTACGAGCAGTACTTC
>.|TRBD2|TRBJ2-5|TRBV7-2
CASSLGLAETQYF
TGTGCCAGCAGCTTGGGACTAGCGGAGACCCAGTACTTC
>.|.|TRBJ1-1|TRBV28
CASSLAVEAFF
TGTGCCAGCAGTTTGGCGGTTGAAGCTTTCTTT
>.|.|TRBJ2-5|TRBV4-1
CASSPDQETQYF
TGCGCCAGCAGTCCTGACCAAGAGACCCAGTACTTC
>.|.|TRBJ1-1|TRBV10-3
CAIQGVMNTEAFF
TGTGCCATCCAAGGGGTAATGAACACTGAAGCTTTCTTT
>.|.|TRBJ1-1|TRBV18
CASSTSGARQNTEAFF
TGTGCCAGCTCAACATCGGGAGCCAGGCAGAACACTGAAGCTTTCTTT
>once|.|TRBJ1-6|TRBV19
CASSIPQATLHF
TGTGCCAGTAGTATACCTCAGGCAACCCTCCACTTT
>once|TRBD1|TRBJ1-4|TRBV5-1
CASSLVGQTTNEKLFF
TGCGCCAGCAGCTTGGTGGGACAGACAACTAATGAAAAACTGTTTTTT
>.|.|TRBJ2-7|TRBV5-4
CASSLDPGESYEQYF
TGTGCCAGCAGCTTGGATCCGGGGGAGTCCTACGAGCAGTACTTC
>.|.|TRBJ2-2|TRBV19
CASGRGGLAEPGELFF
TGTGCCAGTGGGAGGGGGGGTCTAGCGGAACCCGGGGAGCTGTTTTTT
>.|.|TRBJ1-1|TRBV5-1
CASSLWGVDTEAFF
TGCGCCAGCAGCTTGTGGGGGGTCGACACTGAAGCTTTCTTT
>.|.|TRBJ1-1|TRBV2
CAIRTDNTEAFF
TGTGCCATCCGGACAGATAACACTGAAGCTTTCTTT
>.|.|TRBJ2-2|TRBV5-1
CASSSLIDVTGELFF
TGCGCCAGCAGCTCCCTAATTGATGTCACCGGGGAGCTGTTTTTT
>.|TRBD1|TRBJ1-3|TRBV18
CASSLTTGANTIYF
TGTGCCAGCTCCCTTACGACAGGGGCAAACACCATATATTTT
>.|TRBD1|TRBJ1-3|TRBV28
CASSFGGTGAGNTIYF
TGTGCCAGCAGTTTTGGGGGGACAGGGGCCGGAAACACCATATATTTT
>.|.|TRBJ2-3|TRBV29-1
CSVEGAGISDTQYF
TGCAGCGTTGAAGGGGCAGGGATCTCAGATACGCAGTATTTT
>.|TRBD1|TRBJ1-2|TRBV5-6
CASSVGQGRHGYTF
TGTGCCAGCAGCGTCGGACAGGGGAGACATGGCTACACCTTC
>.|.|TRBJ1-3|TRBV5-1
CASSLEGSGNTIYF
TGCGCCAGCAGCTTGGAGGGGTCTGGAAACACCATATATTTT
>.|TRBD1|TRBJ1-1|TRBV30
CAWSVLQGAYTEAFF
TGTGCCTGGAGTGTATTACAGGGGGCTTACACTGAAGCTTTCTTT
>.|.|TRBJ1-1|TRBV2
CASIRQGLATDTEAFF
TGTGCCAGCATTCGGCAGGGACTAGCCACGGACACTGAAGCTTTCTTT
>.|.|TRBJ1-3|TRBV19
CASRPQGPDSGNTIYF
TGTGCCAGTAGGCCACAGGGACCCGACTCTGGAAACACCATATATTTT
>.|TRBD2|TRBJ2-3|TRBV5-1
CATSSGGPTDTQYF
TGCGCCACCTCTAGCGGGGGGCCCACAGATACGCAGTATTTT
>once|.|TRBJ2-7|TRBV15
CATSRDRKTLTYEQYF
TGTGCCACCAGCAGAGATAGAAAAACTTTAACCTACGAGCAGTACTTC
>few|.|TRBJ2-7|TRBV15
CATSRLQSHEQYF
TGTGCCACCAGCAGGCTACAGTCGCATGAGCAGTACTTC
>once|.|TRBJ2-3|TRBV20-1
CSAIQQGTQYF
TGCAGTGCTATACAACAGGGTACGCAGTATTTT
>.|TRBD1|TRBJ2-7|TRBV18
CASSPGTGFGEQYF
TGTGCCAGCTCACCAGGGACAGGGTTTGGCGAGCAGTACTTC
>.|TRBD1|TRBJ1-5|TRBV19
CASRSQTGANWPQHF
TGTGCCAGTAGGAGCCAGACAGGGGCAAATTGGCCCCAGCATTTT
>.|TRBD1|TRBJ1-4|TRBV9
CASSPRQGDSKLFF
TGTGCCAGCAGCCCACGACAGGGCGATTCAAAACTGTTTTTT
>.|.|TRBJ2-7|TRBV6-5
CASRIRQDLSYEQYF
TGTGCCAGCAGGATCAGACAGGACCTATCCTACGAGCAGTACTTC